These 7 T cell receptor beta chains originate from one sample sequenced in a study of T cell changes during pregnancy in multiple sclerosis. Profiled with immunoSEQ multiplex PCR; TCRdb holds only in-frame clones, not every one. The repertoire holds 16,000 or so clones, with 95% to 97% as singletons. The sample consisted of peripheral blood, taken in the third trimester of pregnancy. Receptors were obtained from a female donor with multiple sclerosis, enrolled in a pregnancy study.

Here the CDR3 DNA reads TGTGCCAGCACCAGAACAGGGGAAGATGACTACGAGCAGTACTTC. Translating gives CASTRTGEDDYEQYF. The gene calls are TRBV5-4 and TRBJ2-7; 7 nucleotides agree with TRBD1. Germline CDR1 and CDR2: SGHNT and YYREEE (reference sequence). The CDR3 has 15 amino acids. Losses at the gene ends were 6 bases for V and 3 bases for J; bases not matched to a gene: 12.

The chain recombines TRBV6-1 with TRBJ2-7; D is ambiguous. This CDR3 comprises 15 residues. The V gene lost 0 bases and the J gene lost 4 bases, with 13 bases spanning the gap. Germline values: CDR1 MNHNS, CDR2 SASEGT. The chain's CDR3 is CASSEATWSTYEQYF. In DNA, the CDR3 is TGTGCCAGCAGTGAAGCGACGTGGAGTACGTACGAGCAGTACTTC.

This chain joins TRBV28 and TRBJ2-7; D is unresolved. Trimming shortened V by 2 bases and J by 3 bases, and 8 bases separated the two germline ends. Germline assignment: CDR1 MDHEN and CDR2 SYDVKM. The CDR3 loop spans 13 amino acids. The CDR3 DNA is TGTGCCAGCAGTTTAGGAGCCCGCTACGAGCAGTACTTC. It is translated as CASSLGARYEQYF.

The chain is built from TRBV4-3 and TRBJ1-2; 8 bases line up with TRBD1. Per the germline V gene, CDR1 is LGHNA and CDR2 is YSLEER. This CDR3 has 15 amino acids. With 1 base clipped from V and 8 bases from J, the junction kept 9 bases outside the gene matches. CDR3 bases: TGCGCCAGCAGCCAAGCCTCCAGGACAGGGAGCGGCTACACCTTC. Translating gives CASSQASRTGSGYTF.

In DNA, the CDR3 is TGTGCTAGTGGTTTCGGGGAGGGGACGAATCAGCCCCAGCATTTT. It yields the protein CASGFGEGTNQPQHF. V is TRBV12-5 and J is TRBJ1-5, with D perhaps matching TRBD1 (5 bases). The V end lost 3 bases, the J end lost 4 bases, and 13 bases lay between the germline ends. The length of the CDR3 is 15 residues. Germline V gene data show CDR1 as LGHNT and CDR2 as FRNRAP.

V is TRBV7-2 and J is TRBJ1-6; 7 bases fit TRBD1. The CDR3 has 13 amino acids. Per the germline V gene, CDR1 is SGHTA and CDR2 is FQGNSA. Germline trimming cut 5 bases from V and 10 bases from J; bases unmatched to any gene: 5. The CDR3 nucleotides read TGTGCCAGCAGCGCTACAGGGGTATCACCCCTCCACTTT. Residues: CASSATGVSPLHF.

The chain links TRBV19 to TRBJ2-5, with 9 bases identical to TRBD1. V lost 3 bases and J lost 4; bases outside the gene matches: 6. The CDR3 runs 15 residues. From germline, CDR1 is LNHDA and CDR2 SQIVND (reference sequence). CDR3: CASSIAGTGSETQYF. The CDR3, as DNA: TGTGCCAGTAGTATTGCCGGGACAGGGTCAGAGACCCAGTACTTC.